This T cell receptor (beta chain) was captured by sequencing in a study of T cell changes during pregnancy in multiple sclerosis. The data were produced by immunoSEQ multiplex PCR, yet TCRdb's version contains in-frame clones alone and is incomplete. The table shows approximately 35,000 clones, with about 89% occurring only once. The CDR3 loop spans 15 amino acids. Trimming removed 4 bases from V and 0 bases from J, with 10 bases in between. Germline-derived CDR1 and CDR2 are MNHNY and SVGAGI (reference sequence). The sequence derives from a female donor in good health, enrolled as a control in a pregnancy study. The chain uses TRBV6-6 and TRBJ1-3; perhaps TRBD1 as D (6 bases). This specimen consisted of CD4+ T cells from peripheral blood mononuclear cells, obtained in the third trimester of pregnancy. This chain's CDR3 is CASSSGHSSGNTIYF. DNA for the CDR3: TGTGCCAGCAGTTCGGGACATTCCTCTGGAAACACCATATATTTT.